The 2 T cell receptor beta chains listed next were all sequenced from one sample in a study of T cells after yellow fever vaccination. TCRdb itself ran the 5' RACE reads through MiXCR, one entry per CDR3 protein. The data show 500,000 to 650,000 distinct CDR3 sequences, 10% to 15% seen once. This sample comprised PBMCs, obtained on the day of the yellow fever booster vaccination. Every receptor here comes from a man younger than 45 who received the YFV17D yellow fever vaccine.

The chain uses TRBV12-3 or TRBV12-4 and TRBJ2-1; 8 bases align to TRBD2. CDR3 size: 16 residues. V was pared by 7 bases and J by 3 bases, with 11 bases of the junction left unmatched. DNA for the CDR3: TGTGCCAGCAAACGGAGCGGGAGCAACTACTACAATGAGCAGTTCTTC. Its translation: CASKRSGSNYYNEQFF.

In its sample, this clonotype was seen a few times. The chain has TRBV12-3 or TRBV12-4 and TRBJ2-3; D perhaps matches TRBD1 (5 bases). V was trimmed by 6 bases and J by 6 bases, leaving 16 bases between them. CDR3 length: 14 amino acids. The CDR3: CASRLTEVGDTQYF. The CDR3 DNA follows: TGTGCCAGCAGGTTGACAGAAGTTGGGGATACGCAGTATTTT.